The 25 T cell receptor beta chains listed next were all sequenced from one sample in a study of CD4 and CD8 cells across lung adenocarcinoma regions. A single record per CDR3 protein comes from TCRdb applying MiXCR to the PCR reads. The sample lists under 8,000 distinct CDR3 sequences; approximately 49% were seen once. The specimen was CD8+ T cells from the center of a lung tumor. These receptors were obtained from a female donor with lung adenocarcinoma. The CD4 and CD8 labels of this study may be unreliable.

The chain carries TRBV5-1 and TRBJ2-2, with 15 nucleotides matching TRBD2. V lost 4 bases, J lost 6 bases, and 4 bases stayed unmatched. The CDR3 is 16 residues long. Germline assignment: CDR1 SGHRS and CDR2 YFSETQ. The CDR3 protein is CASSRGLAGGPGELFF. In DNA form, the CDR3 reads TGCGCCAGCAGCCGAGGACTAGCGGGAGGGCCCGGGGAGCTGTTTTTT.

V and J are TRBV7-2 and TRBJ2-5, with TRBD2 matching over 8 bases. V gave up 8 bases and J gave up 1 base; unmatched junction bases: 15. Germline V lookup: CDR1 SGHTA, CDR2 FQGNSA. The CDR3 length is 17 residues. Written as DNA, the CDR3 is TGTGCCAGCTGGCGGGGGAGCGGGAGCGGGGGCCAAGAGACCCAGTACTTC. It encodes CASWRGSGSGGQETQYF.

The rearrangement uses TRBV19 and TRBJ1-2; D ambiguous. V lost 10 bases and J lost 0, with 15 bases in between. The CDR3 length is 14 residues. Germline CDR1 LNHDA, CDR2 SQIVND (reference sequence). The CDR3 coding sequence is TGTGCCACGCTCGACACTCCCACTAACTATGGCTACACCTTC. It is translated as CATLDTPTNYGYTF.

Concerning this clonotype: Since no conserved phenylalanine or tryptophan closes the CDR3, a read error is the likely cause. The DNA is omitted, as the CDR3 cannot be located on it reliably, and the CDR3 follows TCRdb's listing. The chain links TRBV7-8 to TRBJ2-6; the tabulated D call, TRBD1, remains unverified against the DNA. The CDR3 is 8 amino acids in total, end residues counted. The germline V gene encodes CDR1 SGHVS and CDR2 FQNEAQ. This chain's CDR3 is CASSLGPG.

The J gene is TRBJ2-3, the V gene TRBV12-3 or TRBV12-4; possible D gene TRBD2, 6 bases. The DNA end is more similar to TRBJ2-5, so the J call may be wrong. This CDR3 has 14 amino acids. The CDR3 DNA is TGTGCGGGGAGTTGTGGCGGGGACGGAGATACCCAGTACTTC. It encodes CAGSCGGDGDTQYF.

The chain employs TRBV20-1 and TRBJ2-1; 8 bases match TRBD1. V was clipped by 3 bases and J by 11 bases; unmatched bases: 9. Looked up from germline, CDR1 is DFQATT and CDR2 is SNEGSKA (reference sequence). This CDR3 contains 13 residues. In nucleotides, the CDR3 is TGCAGTGCTAGGCTTGGACAGGGCTTACAGCAGTTCTTC. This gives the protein CSARLGQGLQQFF.

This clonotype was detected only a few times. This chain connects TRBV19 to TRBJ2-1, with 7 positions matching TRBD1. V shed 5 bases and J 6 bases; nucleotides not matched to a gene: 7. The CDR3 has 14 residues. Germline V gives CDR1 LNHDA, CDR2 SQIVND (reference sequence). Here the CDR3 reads CASSSGTAFNEQFF. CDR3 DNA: TGTGCCAGTAGTTCCGGGACAGCTTTCAATGAGCAGTTCTTC.

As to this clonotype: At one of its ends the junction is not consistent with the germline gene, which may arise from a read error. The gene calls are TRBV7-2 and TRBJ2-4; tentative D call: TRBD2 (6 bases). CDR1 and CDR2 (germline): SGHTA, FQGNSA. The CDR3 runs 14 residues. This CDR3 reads CASTGVGATDTQYF. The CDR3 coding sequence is TGTGCCAGCACGGGGGTGGGTGCCACAGATACGCAGTACTTT.

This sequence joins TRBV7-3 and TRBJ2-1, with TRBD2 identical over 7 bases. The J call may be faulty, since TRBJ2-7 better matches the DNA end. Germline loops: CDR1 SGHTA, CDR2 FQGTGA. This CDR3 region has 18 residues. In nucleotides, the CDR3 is TGTGCCAGCAGCCCCCGGGGGTGGGCGAGCGGGGCCAAAGATACGCAGTACTTC. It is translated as CASSPRGWASGAKDTQYF.

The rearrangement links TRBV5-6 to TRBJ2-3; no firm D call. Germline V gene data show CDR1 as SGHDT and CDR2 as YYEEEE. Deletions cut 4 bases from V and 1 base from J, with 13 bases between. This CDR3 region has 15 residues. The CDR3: CASSQTGQGTDTQYF. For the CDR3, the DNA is TGTGCCAGCAGCCAAACCGGTCAGGGCACAGATACGCAGTATTTT.

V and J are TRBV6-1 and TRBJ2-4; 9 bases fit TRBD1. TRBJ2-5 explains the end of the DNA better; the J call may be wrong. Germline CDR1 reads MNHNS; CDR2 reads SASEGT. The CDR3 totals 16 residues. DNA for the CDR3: TGTGCCAGCGGGGAGACAGGGGGTCGTGACACAGAGACCCAGTACTTC. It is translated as CASGETGGRDTETQYF.

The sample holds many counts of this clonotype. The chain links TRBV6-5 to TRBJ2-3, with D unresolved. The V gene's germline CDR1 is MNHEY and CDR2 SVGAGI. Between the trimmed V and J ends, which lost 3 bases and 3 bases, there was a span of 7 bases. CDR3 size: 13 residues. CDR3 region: CASSYGFTDTQYF. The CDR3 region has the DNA TGTGCCAGCAGTTATGGATTTACAGATACGCAGTATTTT.

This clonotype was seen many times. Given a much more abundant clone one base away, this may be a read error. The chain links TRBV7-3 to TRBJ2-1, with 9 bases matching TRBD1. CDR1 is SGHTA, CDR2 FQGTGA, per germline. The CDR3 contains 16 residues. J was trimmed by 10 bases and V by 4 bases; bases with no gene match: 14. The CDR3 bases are TGTGCCAGCAGCTCCAGCCACCCGGGACAGGGTTGGGAGCAGTTCTTC. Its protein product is CASSSSHPGQGWEQFF. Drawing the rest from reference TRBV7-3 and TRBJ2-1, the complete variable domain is GAGVSQTPSNKVTEKGKYVELRCDPISGHTALYWYRQSLGQGPEFLIYFQGTGAADDSGLPNDRFFAVRPEGSVSTLKIQRTERGDSAVYLCASSSSHPGQGWEQFFGPGTRLTVL.

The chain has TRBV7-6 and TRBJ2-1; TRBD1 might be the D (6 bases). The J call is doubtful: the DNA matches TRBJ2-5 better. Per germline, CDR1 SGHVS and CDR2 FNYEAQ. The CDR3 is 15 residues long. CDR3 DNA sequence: TGTGCCAGCAGCTTAGCTCCGAGGGGGAGTAAGACCCAGTACTTC. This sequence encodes CASSLAPRGSKTQYF.

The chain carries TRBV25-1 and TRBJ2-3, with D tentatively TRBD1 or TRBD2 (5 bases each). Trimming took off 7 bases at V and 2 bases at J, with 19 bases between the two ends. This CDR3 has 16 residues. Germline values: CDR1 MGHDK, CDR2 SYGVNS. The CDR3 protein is CASTPGPQAATDTQYF. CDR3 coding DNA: TGTGCCAGCACCCCGGGACCCCAAGCAGCCACAGATACGCAGTATTTT.

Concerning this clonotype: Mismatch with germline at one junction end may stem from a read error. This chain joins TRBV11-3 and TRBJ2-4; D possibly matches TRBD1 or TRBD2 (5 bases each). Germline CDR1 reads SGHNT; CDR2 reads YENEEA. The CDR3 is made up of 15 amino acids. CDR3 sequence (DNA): TGTGCCAGCAGCTCGGGGCTAGCAGCCACAGACACGCAGTACTTT. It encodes CASSSGLAATDTQYF.

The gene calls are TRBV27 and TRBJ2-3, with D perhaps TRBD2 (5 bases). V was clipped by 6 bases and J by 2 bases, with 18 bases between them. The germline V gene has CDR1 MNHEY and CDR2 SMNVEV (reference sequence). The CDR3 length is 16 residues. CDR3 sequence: CASRRRGGGYTDTQYF. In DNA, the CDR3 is TGTGCCAGCAGGCGGCGAGGAGGCGGGTACACAGATACGCAGTATTTT.

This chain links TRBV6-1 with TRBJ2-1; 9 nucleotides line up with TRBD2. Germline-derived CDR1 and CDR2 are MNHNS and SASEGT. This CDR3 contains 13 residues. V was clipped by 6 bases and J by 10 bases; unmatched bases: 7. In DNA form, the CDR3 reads TGTGCCAGCAGCTCTAATAGCGGGGGCGAGCAGTTCTTC. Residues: CASSSNSGGEQFF.

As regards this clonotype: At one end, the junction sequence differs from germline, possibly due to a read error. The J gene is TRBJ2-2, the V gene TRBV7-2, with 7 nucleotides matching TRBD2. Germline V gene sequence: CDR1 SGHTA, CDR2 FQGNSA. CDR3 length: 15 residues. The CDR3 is CASSFSGRGTGALYF. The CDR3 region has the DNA TGTGCCAGCAGCTTTTCAGGGAGGGGCACCGGGGCGCTGTATTTT.

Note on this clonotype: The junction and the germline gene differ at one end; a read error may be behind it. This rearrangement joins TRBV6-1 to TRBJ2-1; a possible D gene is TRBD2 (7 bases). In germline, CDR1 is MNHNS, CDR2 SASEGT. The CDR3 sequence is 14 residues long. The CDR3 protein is CASSDQGGDNEPFF. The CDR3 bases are TGTGCCAGCAGTGATCAAGGGGGGGACAATGAGCCGTTCTTC.

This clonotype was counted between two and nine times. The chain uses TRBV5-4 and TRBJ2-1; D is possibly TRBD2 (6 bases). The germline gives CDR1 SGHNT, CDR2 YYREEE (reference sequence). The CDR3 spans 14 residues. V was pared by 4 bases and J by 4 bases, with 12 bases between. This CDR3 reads CASSPPTRYNEQFF. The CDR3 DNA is TGTGCCAGCAGCCCCCCGACTAGATACAATGAGCAGTTCTTC.

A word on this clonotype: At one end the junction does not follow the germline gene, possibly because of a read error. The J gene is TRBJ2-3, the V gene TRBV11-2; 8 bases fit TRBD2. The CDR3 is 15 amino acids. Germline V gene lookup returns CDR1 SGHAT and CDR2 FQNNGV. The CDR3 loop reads CGSGFGRGAVDTQYF. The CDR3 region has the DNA TGTGGCAGCGGCTTCGGGCGGGGGGCCGTAGATACTCAGTATTTT.

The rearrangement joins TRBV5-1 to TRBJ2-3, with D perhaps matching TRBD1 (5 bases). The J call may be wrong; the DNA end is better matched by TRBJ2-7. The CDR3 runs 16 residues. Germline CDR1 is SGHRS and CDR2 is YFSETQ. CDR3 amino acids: CASSVKGLWATDTQYF. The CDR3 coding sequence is TGCGCCAGCAGCGTCAAGGGGCTGTGGGCCACAGACACGCAGTACTTC.

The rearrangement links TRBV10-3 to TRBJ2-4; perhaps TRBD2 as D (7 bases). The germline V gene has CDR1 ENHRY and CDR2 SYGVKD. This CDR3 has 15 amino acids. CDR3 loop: CGGGAGGRGKDTQYF. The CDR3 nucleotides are TGTGGCGGGGGCGCCGGGGGCAGAGGCAAAGACACCCAGTACTTC.

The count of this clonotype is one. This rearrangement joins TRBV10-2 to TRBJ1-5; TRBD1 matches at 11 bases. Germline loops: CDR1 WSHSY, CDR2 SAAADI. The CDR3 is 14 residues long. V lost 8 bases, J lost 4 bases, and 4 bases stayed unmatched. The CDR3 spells CASWGQGGNQPQHF. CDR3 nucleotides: TGCGCCAGCTGGGGACAGGGGGGGAATCAGCCCCAGCATTTT.